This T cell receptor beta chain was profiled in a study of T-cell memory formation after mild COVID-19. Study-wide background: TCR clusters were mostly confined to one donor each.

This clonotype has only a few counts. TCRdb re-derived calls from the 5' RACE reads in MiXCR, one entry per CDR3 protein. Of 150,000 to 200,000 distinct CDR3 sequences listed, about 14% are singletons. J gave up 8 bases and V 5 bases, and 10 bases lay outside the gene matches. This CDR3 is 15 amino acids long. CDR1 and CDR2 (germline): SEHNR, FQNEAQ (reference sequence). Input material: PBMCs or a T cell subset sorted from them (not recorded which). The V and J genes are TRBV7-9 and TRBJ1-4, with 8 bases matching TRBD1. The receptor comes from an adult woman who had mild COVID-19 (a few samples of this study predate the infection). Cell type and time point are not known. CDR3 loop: CASSANRGADEKLFF. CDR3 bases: TGTGCCAGCAGCGCTAACAGGGGGGCTGACGAAAAACTGTTTTTT.